The clone carrying this T cell receptor (beta chain) occurred a few times. V dropped 3 bases and J dropped 0; count of bases not matched to a gene: 3. The CDR3 runs 15 residues. Germline CDR1 and CDR2: SGHRS and YFSETQ. Study processing details: Reference gene primer amplification in the assay estimated nucleated cell counts. Profiling relied on immunoSEQ multiplex PCR, and the TCRdb table lists in-frame clones only, not all of them. The V and J calls and the clone size are those of that table, but D and trimming were determined from the DNA. Of approximately 22,000 clones in the sample, roughly 94% were seen once. The sample is drawn from a study of blood T cell repertoires in COVID-19. For the study at large: Both acute and convalescent COVID-19 samples were obtained from the United States, Italy and Spain. PBMCs, B-cell-depleted T cells, or T cells provided the cDNA or gDNA that made up the material.

The receptor comes from a man aged 65-85 years with active COVID-19. This sequence joins TRBV5-1 and TRBJ2-1, with TRBD2 matching 7 bases. Sample: peripheral blood. CDR3 region: CASSSGGSSYNEQFF. CDR3 in DNA: TGCGCCAGCAGCTCCGGGGGGAGCTCCTACAATGAGCAGTTCTTC.